This T cell receptor (beta chain) stems from a study of cytomegalovirus exposure and HLA in healthy donors. Trimming stripped 0 bases from V and 6 bases from J, with 11 bases between. Germline values: CDR1 SGHAT, CDR2 FQNNGV. The CDR3 sequence is 14 residues long. As for the donors, each was a healthy bone marrow donor. The PCR had 60 Vbeta and 13 Jbeta primers. Assay used: immunoSEQ multiplex PCR; TCRdb lists only in-frame clones, some missing. The table has about 120,000 clones, more than 65% seen once. Comments on this clone: Its antigen is not identified.

Notes on the study in general: Among the most significant clusters, several appeared linked to common viral pathogens in a later analysis. Association of a missense DCLRE1C variant with TCR beta V- and J-gene trimming was reported in a later analysis.

The specimen sequenced was PBMCs. The clonotype was recovered from a man younger than 45 in good health and CMV-seropositive. The V and J genes are TRBV11-2 and TRBJ1-2; D ambiguous. CDR3 residues: CASSLDGGLNGYTF. CDR3 DNA: TGTGCCAGCAGCTTAGACGGCGGCCTGAATGGCTACACCTTC.